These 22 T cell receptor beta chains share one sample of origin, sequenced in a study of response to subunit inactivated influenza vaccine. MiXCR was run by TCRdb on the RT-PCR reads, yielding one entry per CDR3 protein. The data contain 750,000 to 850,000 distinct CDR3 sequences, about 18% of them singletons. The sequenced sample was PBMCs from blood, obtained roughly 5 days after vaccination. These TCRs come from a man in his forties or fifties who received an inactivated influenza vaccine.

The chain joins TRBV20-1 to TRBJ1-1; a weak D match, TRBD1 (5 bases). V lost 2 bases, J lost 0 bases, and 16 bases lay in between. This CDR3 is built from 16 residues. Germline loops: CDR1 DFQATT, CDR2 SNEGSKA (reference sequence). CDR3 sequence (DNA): TGCAGTGCTAGACCTACTTCGACAGACATGAACACTGAAGCTTTCTTT. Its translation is CSARPTSTDMNTEAFF.

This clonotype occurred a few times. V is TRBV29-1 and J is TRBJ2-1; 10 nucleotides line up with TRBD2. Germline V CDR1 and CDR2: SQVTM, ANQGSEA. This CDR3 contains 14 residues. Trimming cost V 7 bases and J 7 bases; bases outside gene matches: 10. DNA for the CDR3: TGCAGCGCCAGCGGACTAGCGGTTCGTAATGAGCAGTTCTTC. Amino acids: CSASGLAVRNEQFF.

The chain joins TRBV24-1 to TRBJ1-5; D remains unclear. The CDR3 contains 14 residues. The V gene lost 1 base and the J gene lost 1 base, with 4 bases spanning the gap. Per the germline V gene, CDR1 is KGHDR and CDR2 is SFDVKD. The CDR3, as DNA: TGTGCCACCAGTGATTTCCGAAGCAATCAGCCCCAGCATTTT. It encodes CATSDFRSNQPQHF.

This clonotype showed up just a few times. This CDR3 reads CAISADIQSGNTIYF. CDR3 nucleotide sequence: TGTGCCATCAGTGCGGACATCCAGTCTGGAAACACCATATATTTT. The J gene is TRBJ1-3, the V gene TRBV10-3; TRBD1 is a possible D gene (5 bases). The length of the CDR3 is 15 residues. Deletions cut 4 bases from V and 1 base from J, with 11 bases between. Germline CDR1 reads ENHRY; CDR2 reads SYGVKD.

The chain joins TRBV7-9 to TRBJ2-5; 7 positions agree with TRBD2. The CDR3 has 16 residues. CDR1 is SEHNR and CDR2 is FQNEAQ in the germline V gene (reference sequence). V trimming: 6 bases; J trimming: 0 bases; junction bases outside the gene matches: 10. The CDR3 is CASSPRLAVYQETQYF. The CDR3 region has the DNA TGTGCCAGCAGTCCGAGACTAGCAGTGTACCAAGAGACCCAGTACTTC.

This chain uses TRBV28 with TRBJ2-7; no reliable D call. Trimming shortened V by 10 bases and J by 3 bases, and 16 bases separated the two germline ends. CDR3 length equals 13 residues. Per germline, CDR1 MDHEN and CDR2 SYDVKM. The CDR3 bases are TGTGCCACTGAAACTTCCACCATCTACGAGCAGTACTTC. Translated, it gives CATETSTIYEQYF.

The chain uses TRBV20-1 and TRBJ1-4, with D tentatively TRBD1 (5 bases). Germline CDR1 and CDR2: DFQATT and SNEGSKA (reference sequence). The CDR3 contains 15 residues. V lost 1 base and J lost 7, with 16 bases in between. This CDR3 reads CSARVPSGFVEKLFF. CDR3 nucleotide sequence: TGCAGTGCTAGAGTTCCGTCAGGGTTCGTTGAAAAACTGTTTTTT.

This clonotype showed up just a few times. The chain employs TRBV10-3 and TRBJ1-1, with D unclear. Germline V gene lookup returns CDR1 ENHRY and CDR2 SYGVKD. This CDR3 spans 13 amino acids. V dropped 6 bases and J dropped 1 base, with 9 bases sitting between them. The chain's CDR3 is CAISTTENTEAFF. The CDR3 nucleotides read TGTGCCATCAGCACAACAGAGAACACTGAAGCTTTCTTT.

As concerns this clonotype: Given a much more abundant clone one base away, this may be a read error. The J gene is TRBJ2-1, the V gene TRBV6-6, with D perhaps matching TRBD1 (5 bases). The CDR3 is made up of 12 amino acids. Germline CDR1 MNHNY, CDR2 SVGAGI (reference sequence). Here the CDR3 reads CVSRARMGEQFF. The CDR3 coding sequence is TGTGTCAGCAGGGCCCGAATGGGCGAGCAGTTCTTC.

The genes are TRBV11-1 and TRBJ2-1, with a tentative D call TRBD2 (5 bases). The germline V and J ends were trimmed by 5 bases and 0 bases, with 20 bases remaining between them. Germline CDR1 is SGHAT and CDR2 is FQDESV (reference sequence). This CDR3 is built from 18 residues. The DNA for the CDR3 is TGTGCCAGCAGCCCCCACCCCGAGGAGGTAAGCTCCTACAATGAGCAGTTCTTC. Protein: CASSPHPEEVSSYNEQFF.

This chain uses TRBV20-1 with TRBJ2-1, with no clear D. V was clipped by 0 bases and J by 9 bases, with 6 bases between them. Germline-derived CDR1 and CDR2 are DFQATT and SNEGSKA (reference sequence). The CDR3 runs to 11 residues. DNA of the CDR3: TGCAGTGCTAGAGATACCCCTGAGCAGTTCTTC. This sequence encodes CSARDTPEQFF.

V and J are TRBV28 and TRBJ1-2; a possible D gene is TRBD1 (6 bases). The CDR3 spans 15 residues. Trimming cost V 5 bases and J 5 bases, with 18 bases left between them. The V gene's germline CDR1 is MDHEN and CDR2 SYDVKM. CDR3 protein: CASSLHRAPAYGYTF. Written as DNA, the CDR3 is TGTGCCAGCAGTCTCCACAGGGCCCCCGCATATGGCTACACCTTC.

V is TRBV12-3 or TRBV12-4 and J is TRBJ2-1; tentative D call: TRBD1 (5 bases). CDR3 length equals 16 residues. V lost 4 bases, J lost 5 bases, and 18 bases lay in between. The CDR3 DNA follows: TGTGCCAGCAGTTCTTTGTGGGATAGGGGAAACAATGAGCAGTTCTTC. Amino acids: CASSSLWDRGNNEQFF.

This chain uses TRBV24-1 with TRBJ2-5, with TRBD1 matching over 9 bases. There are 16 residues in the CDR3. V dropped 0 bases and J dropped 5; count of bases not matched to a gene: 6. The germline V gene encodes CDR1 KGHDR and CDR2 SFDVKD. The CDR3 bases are TGTGCCACCAGTGATTTGCCCGGACAGGGGAGGGAGACCCAGTACTTC. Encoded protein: CATSDLPGQGRETQYF.

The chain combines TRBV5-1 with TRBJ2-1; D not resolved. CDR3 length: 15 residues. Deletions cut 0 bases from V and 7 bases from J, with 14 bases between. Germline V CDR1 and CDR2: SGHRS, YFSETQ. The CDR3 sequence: CASSLVGDAFNEQFF. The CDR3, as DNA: TGCGCCAGCAGCTTGGTGGGTGACGCCTTTAATGAGCAGTTCTTC.

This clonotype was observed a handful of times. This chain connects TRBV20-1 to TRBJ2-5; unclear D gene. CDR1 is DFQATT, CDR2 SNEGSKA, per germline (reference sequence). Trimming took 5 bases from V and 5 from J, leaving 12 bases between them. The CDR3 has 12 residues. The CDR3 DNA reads TGCAGTGCTCAGGTCTTGCGGGAGACCCAGTACTTC. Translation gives CSAQVLRETQYF.

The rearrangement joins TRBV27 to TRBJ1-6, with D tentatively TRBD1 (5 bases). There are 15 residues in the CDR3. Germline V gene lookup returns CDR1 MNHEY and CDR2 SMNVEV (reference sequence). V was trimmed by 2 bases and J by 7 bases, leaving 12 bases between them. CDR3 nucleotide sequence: TGTGCCAGCAGTTTAGGAGGGGATGGCAATTCACCCCTCCACTTT. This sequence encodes CASSLGGDGNSPLHF.

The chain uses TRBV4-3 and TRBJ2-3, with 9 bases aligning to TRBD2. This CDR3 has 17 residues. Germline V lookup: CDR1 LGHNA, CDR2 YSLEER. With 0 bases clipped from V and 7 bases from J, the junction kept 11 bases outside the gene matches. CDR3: CASSQDQGSAGGHTQYF. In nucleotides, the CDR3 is TGCGCCAGCAGCCAAGATCAGGGCTCGGCGGGGGGGCATACGCAGTATTTT.

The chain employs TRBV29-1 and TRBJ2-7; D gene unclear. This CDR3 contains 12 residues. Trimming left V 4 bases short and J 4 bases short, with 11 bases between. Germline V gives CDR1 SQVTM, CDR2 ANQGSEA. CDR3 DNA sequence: TGCAGCGTTGCGACCAACAATTACGAGCAGTACTTC. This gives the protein CSVATNNYEQYF.

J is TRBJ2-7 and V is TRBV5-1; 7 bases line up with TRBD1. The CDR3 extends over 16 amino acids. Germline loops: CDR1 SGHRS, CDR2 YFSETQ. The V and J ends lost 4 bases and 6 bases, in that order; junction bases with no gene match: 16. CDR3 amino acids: CASSPGSGTAFGEQYF. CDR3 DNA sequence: TGCGCCAGCAGCCCAGGAAGTGGGACAGCCTTTGGCGAGCAGTACTTC.

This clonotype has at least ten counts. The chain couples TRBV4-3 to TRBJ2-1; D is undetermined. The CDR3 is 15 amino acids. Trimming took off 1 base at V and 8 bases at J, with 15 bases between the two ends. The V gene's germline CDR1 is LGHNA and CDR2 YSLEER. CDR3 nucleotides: TGCGCCAGCAGCCAAGGACTCCGCCCTGGGGATGAGCAGTTCTTC. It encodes CASSQGLRPGDEQFF.

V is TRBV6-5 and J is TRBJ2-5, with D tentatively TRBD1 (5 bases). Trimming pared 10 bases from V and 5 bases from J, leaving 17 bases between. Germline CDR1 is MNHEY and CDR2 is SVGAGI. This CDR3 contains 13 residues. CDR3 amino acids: CATTWTSEETQYF. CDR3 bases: TGTGCCACCACTTGGACAAGCGAGGAGACCCAGTACTTC.